This T cell receptor (beta chain) was captured by sequencing in a study of memory CD4+ T cells and cytomegalovirus serostatus. In the study overall: Of the healthy Belgian adults, 9 were CMV seropositive and 24 seronegative.

Single viable CD3+CD4+CD8-CD45RO+ cells were sorted as the memory CD4+ T cells. Generated by immunoSEQ multiplex PCR, the TCRdb table keeps only in-frame clones and is missing some. The sample contains tens of thousands of clones, just over 75% of which appear only once. This CDR3 contains 14 residues. Germline-derived CDR1 and CDR2 are LNHNV and YYDKDF (reference sequence). The junction had 2 bases not matched to a gene; V was cut back by 0 bases and J by 7 bases. V and J are TRBV15 and TRBJ2-2; 7 positions agree with TRBD2. The sequencing sample was made of memory CD4+ T cells from blood. This receptor was taken from an adult in good health and CMV-seronegative. The CDR3 protein is CATSRDRGVGELFF. The CDR3 bases are TGTGCCACCAGCAGAGACCGGGGGGTCGGGGAGCTGTTTTTT.